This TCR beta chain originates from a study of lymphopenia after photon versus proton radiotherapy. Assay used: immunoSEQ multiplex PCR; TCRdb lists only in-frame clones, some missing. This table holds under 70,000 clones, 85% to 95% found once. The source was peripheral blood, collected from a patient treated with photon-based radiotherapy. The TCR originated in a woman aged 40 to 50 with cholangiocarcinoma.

DNA of the CDR3: TGTGCCAGCACCTCACAGGGGACCCGCTATGGCTACACCTTC. Its protein is CASTSQGTRYGYTF. The gene calls are TRBV2 and TRBJ1-2, with 7 bases that match TRBD1. Germline CDR1 is SNHLY and CDR2 is FYNNEI. V was pared by 7 bases and J by 4 bases, with 9 bases of the junction left unmatched. This CDR3 is 14 amino acids long.